This TCR beta chain was found in a study of Tregs in tolerant kidney transplant recipients. Points from the study as a whole: Changing PCR primers prevented nucleotide comparison between some patients' samples.

V gave up 4 bases and J gave up 4 bases, with 7 bases separating them. Per the germline V gene, CDR1 is MNHNS and CDR2 is SASEGT. There are 12 residues in the CDR3. The table came from immunoSEQ multiplex PCR; TCRdb's copy has only in-frame clones and leaves some out. The sample has 48,000 or so clones, and its top ten clones hold roughly 0.89%. As regards this clone: Its antigen remains unidentified. The CDR3 is cut off 3 residues early in the read; its end comes from the germline J gene.

This TCR derives from a human donor who received a combined kidney and bone marrow transplant. V gene TRBV6-1 combines with J gene TRBJ1-2; TRBD1 is a possible D gene (5 bases). The sequenced sample was CD4+ T cells from blood, obtained before the transplant. CDR3 sequence reads: CASSADSYGYTF. The sequenced CDR3 bases are TGTGCCAGCAGTGCTGACAGCTATGGC.